This TCR beta chain was profiled in a study of blood T cells in healthy people across ages. Study-wide points: More naive CD4+ cells and higher diversity were found in long-lived than in aged donors.

On this clonotype itself: What it binds is not known.

CDR1 is SQVTM, CDR2 ANQGSEA, per germline. Trimming cost V 7 bases and J 8 bases; bases outside gene matches: 20. The CDR3 has 16 residues. Combining a sample-barcoded 5' primer with a J-beta primer mix, a second PCR ran for about 7 to 12 cycles. Researchers report that each sample yielded at least 2.5 million CDR3-containing paired-end reads. TCRdb reprocessed the 5' RACE reads via MiXCR and lists one record per CDR3 protein. The table has around 820,000 distinct CDR3 sequences, 20% to 30% seen once. The same sample was also used in a study of T cells of mothers and their children. From that study: It was through the M1S primer of the second PCR that sample barcodes and 2-4 random nucleotides were added. It was found that thymic selection shapes TCR recombination output similarly in related and unrelated pairs.

This TCR was recovered from a boy younger than 18 in good health. Sequenced material: blood. The chain uses TRBV29-1 and TRBJ2-1; TRBD2 aligns across 7 bases. CDR3 region: CSARGVGGRILYEQFF. In DNA, the CDR3 is TGCAGCGCCCGAGGGGTGGGCGGGAGAATCCTCTATGAGCAGTTCTTC.